Below, 6 T cell receptor beta chains from the same sample are listed, as sequenced in a study of T-cell reconstitution after alpha-beta-depleted transplantation in children (dated by TCRdb to 2016 to 2018). Receptor libraries were prepared by PCR. Sequencing instrument: Illumina HiSeq 2500. TCR library preparation used molecular barcoding, with unique molecular identifiers applied to normalize quantification of the TCRbeta repertoire. TCRdb reworked the public reads: Q25 trimming with fastp, MiXCR clone assembly, productive beta chains retained. Every CDR3 protein is listed once, alongside the most common genes and DNA of its rows. This sample comprises 500,000 or so distinct CDR3 sequences, about 30% of them detected only once. The ten largest make up approximately 2.3% of the sample. This specimen was PBMCs from the stem cell graft donor, taken from the stem cell graft. All receptors derive from a human donor who donated a stem cell graft to a child with aplastic anemia.

Comments on this clonotype: One base away lies a much larger clone, so this may be a sequencing read error. The rearrangement joins TRBV12-3 or TRBV12-4 to TRBJ2-5; no firm D call. The ends were cut back, 6 bases at V and 4 bases at J, with 3 bases in the middle. This CDR3 spans 10 amino acids. CDR3 amino acids: CASSVETQYF. In nucleotides, the CDR3 is TGTGCCAGCAGCGTAGAGACCCAGTACTTC.

This clonotype came up a few times. V usage is TRBV5-4 and J usage is TRBJ2-5; 12 nucleotides line up with TRBD2. The CDR3 runs 16 residues. CDR1 is SGHNT and CDR2 is YYREEE in the germline V gene (reference sequence). After removal of 4 bases from V and 5 bases from J, the junction contained 9 bases not matched to a gene. The CDR3 protein is CASSPRLAGVMETQYF. The DNA for the CDR3 is TGTGCCAGCAGCCCCCGACTAGCGGGAGTTATGGAGACCCAGTACTTC.

The chain links TRBV28 to TRBJ2-3, with TRBD1 matching over 9 bases. Trimming at V came to 6 bases and at J to 3 bases, leaving 7 bases not matched to a gene. This CDR3 has 15 amino acids. CDR1 MDHEN and CDR2 SYDVKM come from the germline V gene. CDR3 nucleotide sequence: TGTGCCAGCAGACGGAGGGACAGGGCAACAGATACGCAGTATTTT. Protein product: CASRRRDRATDTQYF.

This clonotype was seen more than once but under ten times. The J gene is TRBJ2-5, the V gene TRBV29-1; TRBD1 agrees at 7 bases. Germline V CDR1 and CDR2: SQVTM, ANQGSEA. The V and J ends lost 5 bases and 2 bases, in that order; junction bases with no gene match: 5. The CDR3 spans 13 residues. DNA of the CDR3: TGCAGCGTTCACAGGGGACCACAAGAGACCCAGTACTTC. It codes for CSVHRGPQETQYF.

V is TRBV12-3 or TRBV12-4 and J is TRBJ2-5; D is ambiguous. V was trimmed by 5 bases and J by 7 bases, leaving 17 bases between them. This CDR3 has 14 amino acids. CDR3 region: CASSPHTPGSTQYF. DNA of the CDR3: TGTGCCAGCAGTCCTCACACGCCCGGTTCGACCCAGTACTTC.

The rearrangement uses TRBV29-1 and TRBJ2-2; 12 bases line up with TRBD2. This CDR3 spans 14 amino acids. The V gene end was trimmed by 7 bases and the J gene end by 2 bases; junction bases not matched to a gene: 2. CDR1 and CDR2 (germline): SQVTM, ANQGSEA. Here the CDR3 DNA reads TGCAGCGCCGGACTAGCGGGAAACACCGGGGAGCTGTTTTTT. Protein sequence: CSAGLAGNTGELFF.